This T cell receptor beta chain was identified during a study of T cells in Graves' hyperthyroidism and ophthalmopathy. Study-level background: Pretreatment peripheral blood was obtained at initial diagnosis. General study points: Blood also carried most thyroid clonotypes expanded above 0.001.

This clonotype occurred many times. No antigen is known for it. V dropped 5 bases and J dropped 0 bases, with 13 bases sitting between them. The CDR3 runs 15 residues. CDR1 SGHAT and CDR2 FQNNGV come from the germline V gene. Researchers amplified the TCR beta CDR3 regions from RNA transcripts. When the TCR CDR3 underwent first-round RT-PCR, the HTBI primer set was used. TCRdb independently ran MiXCR on the multiplex PCR reads; one entry per CDR3 protein. The sample lists more than 300,000 distinct CDR3 sequences, approximately 17% seen once, with 35% to 50% in the top ten. The chain carries TRBV11-2 and TRBJ1-1, with D possibly TRBD1 on 6 matching bases. The sample taken for sequencing was blood. This clonotype was sampled from a young man with Graves' ophthalmopathy. In DNA form, the CDR3 reads TGTGCCAGCAGCCCTGGACAGACCATGAACACTGAAGCTTTCTTT. It encodes CASSPGQTMNTEAFF.